This T cell receptor (beta chain) is drawn from a study of T-cell reconstitution after alpha-beta-depleted transplantation in children. V shed 4 bases and J 2 bases; nucleotides not matched to a gene: 6. The germline V gene has CDR1 SGHDN and CDR2 FVKESK. The CDR3 has 16 amino acids. Unique molecular identifiers were incorporated during preparation of the TCRbeta library. TCRdb independently ran MiXCR on the PCR reads; one entry per CDR3 protein. The sample has more than 5,000 distinct CDR3 sequences; more than 15% are singletons. This clonotype was observed at least ten times. This sequence was found in a boy aged 2 to 10 with acute lymphoblastic leukemia, due to receive a stem cell transplant. The gene calls are TRBV14 and TRBJ2-1, with 9 nucleotides matching TRBD1. The sequences come from PBMCs, collected before TCRalphabeta/CD19-depleted stem cell transplant. Here the CDR3 reads CASSRRTGVAYNEQFF. The CDR3, as DNA: TGTGCCAGCAGCCGTCGGACAGGGGTCGCCTACAATGAGCAGTTCTTC.